This T cell receptor beta chain was identified in a study of T cell responses to AZD1222 COVID-19 vaccine. Study outcomes and limitations: Regions left unmutated in variants are reportedly the target of nearly half of spike-specific TCRs. When two AZD1222 doses had been given, Spike-specific TCR breadth and depth rose. Only a handful of AZD1222 recipients tested seropositive at baseline. The repertoires were collected only after the peak T cell response.

Of note for this clone: What it binds is unknown.

Here immunoSEQ multiplex PCR was the method, and the copy in TCRdb shows in-frame clones only, minus some. The data contain over 120,000 clones, about 92% of them singletons. Deletions cut 4 bases from V and 3 bases from J, with 19 bases between. Germline V CDR1 and CDR2: SGDLS, YYNGEE. This CDR3 region has 16 residues. Sequences were derived from peripheral blood, sampled after recovery from COVID-19. This sequence was found in an adult who had recovered from COVID-19. J is TRBJ1-1 and V is TRBV9, with D possibly TRBD1 on 5 matching bases. CDR3 protein: CASSPGRGSGDTEAFF. The CDR3 nucleotides are TGTGCCAGCAGCCCGGGAAGGGGAAGCGGGGACACTGAAGCTTTCTTT.